What follows is one TCR beta chain and its context. The data are from a study of radiotherapy plus CTLA-4 blockade in lung cancer. This CDR3 comprises 16 residues. V shed 5 bases and J shed 0 bases, with 13 bases lying between them. Germline loops: CDR1 SEHNR, CDR2 FQNEAQ (reference sequence). The protocol was immunoSEQ multiplex PCR, while the TCRdb copy is restricted to in-frame clones and leaves out a portion. The repertoire includes some 70,000 clones, about 85% of them detected once, and about 4.3% sits in the top ten. This rearrangement joins TRBV7-9 to TRBJ2-2; D might be TRBD2 (5 bases). Here the sequenced sample was peripheral blood, taken from a patient treated with radiotherapy plus ipilimumab. The source of this sequence is a human donor with non-small cell lung cancer who had a partial response to radiotherapy plus ipilimumab. The CDR3 nucleotides are TGTGCCAGCAGCCCTCGAGGTAGCGCGAACACCGGGGAGCTGTTTTTT. It yields the protein CASSPRGSANTGELFF.